This TCR beta chain was identified during a study of blood T cell repertoires in COVID-19. Study summary: T cells, B-cell-depleted T cells, or PBMCs supplied cDNA or gDNA.

This clone was observed a handful of times. This CDR3 contains 13 residues. CDR1 and CDR2 from the germline V gene are SGHRS and YFSETQ. Trimming took off 7 bases at V and 3 bases at J, with 13 bases between the two ends. The data were produced by immunoSEQ multiplex PCR, yet TCRdb's version contains in-frame clones alone and is incomplete. The data show about 48,000 clones, approximately 90% seen once. The rearrangement joins TRBV5-1 to TRBJ1-1; D unresolved. The sequenced sample was peripheral blood. This clonotype originated in a woman of 80 years or more with COVID-19, enrolled during active disease. This CDR3 is CASREDVDTEAFF. The CDR3 DNA follows: TGCGCCAGCCGGGAGGACGTGGACACTGAAGCTTTCTTT.